The 14 T cell receptor beta chains given below trace back to one sample, sequenced in a study of shared T cell receptors in the human thymus (TCRdb year 2021). Library preparation employed the immunoSEQ multiplex PCR assay. TCRdb provides this immuneACCESS table in a form limited to in-frame rearrangements. Some clones are lacking; in checked studies, under half of them reflect an unresolved V gene, and why the rest are absent is not known. The sample records hundreds of thousands of clones, 70% to 90% of which are singletons. The ten largest clones capture 0.0095% to 0.011% of the sample. The same data also went into a second study, on human thymus T cells.

The sequenced sample consisted of thymocytes. These receptors were taken from a girl less than two years old with a congenital heart defect. Donor details come from another sample of the same person, matched by shared clones.

This clone was detected a few times. This sequence joins TRBV25-1 and TRBJ1-2; TRBD1 aligns across 7 bases. V dropped 4 bases and J dropped 8; count of bases not matched to a gene: 10. CDR1 and CDR2 (germline): MGHDK, SYGVNS. This CDR3 spans 14 amino acids. CDR3 residues: CASSAGYWTGGYTF. CDR3 nucleotide sequence: TGTGCCAGCAGTGCCGGGTATTGGACAGGCGGCTACACCTTC.

This clone came up once. The J gene is TRBJ2-6, the V gene TRBV7-3; 8 nucleotides match TRBD2. Germline V gives CDR1 SGHTA, CDR2 FQGTGA. This CDR3 has 18 residues. The trim removed 1 base at V and 0 bases at J, leaving 5 bases unmatched. As DNA, the CDR3 is TGTGCCAGCAGCTTAAGGAGGGGACTAGACTCTGGGGCCAACGTCCTGACTTTC. Protein sequence: CASSLRRGLDSGANVLTF.

The genes are TRBV28 and TRBJ1-6; D remains ambiguous. CDR1 is MDHEN, CDR2 SYDVKM, per germline. V was trimmed by 8 bases and J by 14 bases, leaving 19 bases between them. CDR3 size: 13 residues. The CDR3 sequence: CASFDTALTSLHF. The CDR3 nucleotides read TGTGCCAGCTTCGACACCGCCCTTACGTCCCTCCACTTT.

The chain employs TRBV9 and TRBJ2-1; a possible D gene is TRBD1 (7 bases). Per germline, CDR1 SGDLS and CDR2 YYNGEE. The CDR3 contains 17 residues. V was pared by 0 bases and J by 3 bases, with 16 bases between. CDR3 sequence: CASSVGGGGRIYNEQFF. The CDR3 nucleotides are TGTGCCAGCAGCGTAGGAGGAGGGGGCCGTATCTACAATGAGCAGTTCTTC. Looking up the rest from reference TRBV9 and TRBJ2-1 gives the full variable domain: DSGVTQTPKHLITATGQRVTLRCSPRSGDLSVYWYQQSLDQGLQFLIQYYNGEERAKGNILERFSAQQFPDLHSELNLSSLELGDSALYFCASSVGGGGRIYNEQFFGPGTRLTVL.

The J gene is TRBJ2-2, the V gene TRBV5-4; 10 bases are shared with TRBD2. The CDR3 loop spans 17 amino acids. Trimming removed 0 bases from V and 5 bases from J; junction bases left unmatched: 7. Germline CDR1 reads SGHNT; CDR2 reads YYREEE (reference sequence). The CDR3, as DNA: TGTGCCAGCAGCTTGGTTGTAGCGGGGGGCGGGACCGGGGAGCTGTTTTTT. Translation gives CASSLVVAGGGTGELFF.

This chain uses TRBV25-1 with TRBJ1-6; the D gene is possibly TRBD1 (5 bases). There are 12 residues in the CDR3. The ends were cut back, 2 bases at V and 15 bases at J, with 11 bases in the middle. Germline V gene sequence: CDR1 MGHDK, CDR2 SYGVNS. The CDR3 region has the DNA TGTGCCAGCAGTGAAGTTTGGGGCGTCCTCCACTTT. This sequence encodes CASSEVWGVLHF.

This chain connects TRBV4-1 to TRBJ1-5, with unresolved D. The CDR3 runs to 17 residues. Trimming left V 1 base short and J 0 bases short, with 13 bases between. Per the germline V gene, CDR1 is MGHRA and CDR2 is YSYEKL. DNA for the CDR3: TGCGCCAGCAGCCAAGTACAGAGCCTCTATAGCAATCAGCCCCAGCATTTT. Translation gives CASSQVQSLYSNQPQHF.

This clone occurred a few times. This chain uses TRBV5-4 with TRBJ1-2, with 11 bases matching TRBD1. The junction had 5 bases not matched to a gene; V was cut back by 0 bases and J by 4 bases. The CDR3 consists of 16 residues. Germline lookup yields CDR1 SGHNT and CDR2 YYREEE (reference sequence). The CDR3 DNA reads TGTGCCAGCAGCTTGGCCGGACAGGGGGCCTTCTATGGCTACACCTTC. Its translation is CASSLAGQGAFYGYTF.

This chain joins TRBV5-5 and TRBJ1-6; TRBD1 matches at 7 bases. Germline assignment: CDR1 SGHKS and CDR2 YYEKEE (reference sequence). V gave up 1 base and J gave up 13 bases; unmatched junction bases: 20. The CDR3 totals 18 residues. DNA of the CDR3: TGTGCCAGCAGCTTGACCGGGACAGACACAACACGACGGTCGCCCCTCCACTTT. Protein: CASSLTGTDTTRRSPLHF.

The rearrangement links TRBV7-9 to TRBJ1-5, with D uncertain. The CDR3 loop spans 12 amino acids. Germline V gene data show CDR1 as SEHNR and CDR2 as FQNEAQ (reference sequence). The V end lost 4 bases, the J end lost 8 bases, and 9 bases lay between the germline ends. The DNA of the CDR3 is TGTGCCAGCAGCTCCCTACTGGAGCCCCAGCATTTT. It is translated as CASSSLLEPQHF.

The chain joins TRBV10-3 to TRBJ2-5, with TRBD1 identical over 7 bases. Per germline, CDR1 ENHRY and CDR2 SYGVKD. The CDR3 is 16 amino acids. The ends lost 2 bases at V and 2 bases at J; junction bases unmatched: 8. In DNA, the CDR3 is TGTGCCATCAGTGAGCCAGGGACAGTAAGACAAGAGACCCAGTACTTC. It codes for CAISEPGTVRQETQYF.

The chain carries TRBV15 and TRBJ2-3; 7 nucleotides align to TRBD1. Losses at the gene ends were 1 base for V and 2 bases for J; bases not matched to a gene: 15. Germline V gene lookup returns CDR1 LNHNV and CDR2 YYDKDF (reference sequence). The CDR3 covers 19 residues. CDR3 amino acids: CATSRGRSRGSRDTDTQYF. The CDR3 DNA is TGTGCCACCAGCAGAGGAAGGAGCAGGGGGTCACGAGACACAGATACGCAGTATTTT.

The chain has TRBV25-1 and TRBJ1-2; 7 positions match TRBD1. This CDR3 spans 16 amino acids. The ends lost 3 bases at V and 6 bases at J; junction bases unmatched: 13. In germline, CDR1 is MGHDK, CDR2 SYGVNS. The CDR3 is CASSEGYLGGRHGYTF. The CDR3 DNA is TGTGCCAGCAGTGAGGGGTACTTAGGGGGCAGGCATGGCTACACCTTC.

V is TRBV4-3 and J is TRBJ2-5; 8 positions agree with TRBD2. The CDR3 totals 16 residues. J was trimmed by 7 bases and V by 0 bases; bases with no gene match: 10. Germline loops: CDR1 LGHNA, CDR2 YSLEER. In nucleotides, the CDR3 is TGCGCCAGCAGCCAAGATCGGGGTGTGGGACTAGGGACCCAGTACTTC. Its translation is CASSQDRGVGLGTQYF.